A selection of T cell receptor beta chains follows, all from one sample in a study of spatial heterogeneity in lung cancer. TCRdb re-called the 5' RACE reads with MiXCR, one entry per CDR3 protein. The data show under 100,000 distinct CDR3 sequences, with around 10% seen just once and around 7% held by the top ten. The sample was PBMCs, taken at surgery. Receptors originate from a male donor with early-stage non-small cell lung cancer. CDR3s include the opening cysteine and the closing phenylalanine or tryptophan. D genes are given only for firm matches. Not all rows give a size; the values are once, few, many and, for expanded clones, a class.

v_call: TRBV7-2; clone_size: few; j_call: TRBJ2-5; d_call: NA; cdr3_nt: TGTGCCAGCAGCTCTAGGGAGGCAGGCCCAGAGACCCAGTACTTC; cdr3_aa: CASSSREAGPETQYF
v_call: TRBV29-1; clone_size: many; j_call: TRBJ2-3; d_call: NA; cdr3_nt: TGCAGCACCGAGAGGTCGGCATCAGATACGCAGTATTTT; cdr3_aa: CSTERSASDTQYF
v_call: TRBV20-1; clone_size: few; j_call: TRBJ2-7; d_call: NA; cdr3_nt: TGCAGTGCTGGGGACGGGGATTACTACGAGCAGTACTTC; cdr3_aa: CSAGDGDYYEQYF
v_call: TRBV3-1; clone_size: few; j_call: TRBJ1-5; d_call: TRBD1; cdr3_nt: TGTGCCAGCAGCCAGACAGGGTACCAGCCCCAGCATTTT; cdr3_aa: CASSQTGYQPQHF
v_call: TRBV5-1; clone_size: many; j_call: TRBJ2-3; d_call: NA; cdr3_nt: TGCGCCAGCAGCTCGGGCCGTGGATCTAGCACAGATACGCAGTATTTT; cdr3_aa: CASSSGRGSSTDTQYF
v_call: TRBV5-1; clone_size: many; j_call: TRBJ2-3; d_call: NA; cdr3_nt: TGCGCCAGCAGCTTGCTCGATGGGGCGGAAGATACGCAGTATTTT; cdr3_aa: CASSLLDGAEDTQYF
v_call: TRBV7-9; clone_size: few; j_call: TRBJ2-1; d_call: TRBD1; cdr3_nt: TGTGCCAGCAGCTACAGGGGGCTAAGTAATGAGCAGTTCTTC; cdr3_aa: CASSYRGLSNEQFF
v_call: TRBV20-1; clone_size: NA; j_call: TRBJ2-1; d_call: NA; cdr3_nt: TGCAGTCCCGTAGGGGGGATCACCTACAATGAGCAGTTCTTC; cdr3_aa: CSPVGGITYNEQFF
v_call: TRBV24-1; clone_size: many; j_call: TRBJ2-5; d_call: NA; cdr3_nt: TGTGCCACCAGTGATCCCGACAGGAGAGAGACCCAGTACTTC; cdr3_aa: CATSDPDRRETQYF
v_call: TRBV6-1; clone_size: many; j_call: TRBJ2-7; d_call: NA; cdr3_nt: TGTGCCAGCAGTGAATTCCCGGAGTCCTACGAGCAGTACTTC; cdr3_aa: CASSEFPESYEQYF
v_call: TRBV5-1; clone_size: NA; j_call: TRBJ2-1; d_call: NA; cdr3_nt: TGCGCCAGCAGCTTGGATTGGGGACGTCCCTACAATGAGCAGTTCTTC; cdr3_aa: CASSLDWGRPYNEQFF
v_call: TRBV5-1; clone_size: many; j_call: TRBJ2-3; d_call: NA; cdr3_nt: TGCGCCAGCAGCTTTGAGGGCACAGATACGCAGTATTTT; cdr3_aa: CASSFEGTDTQYF
v_call: TRBV28; clone_size: many; j_call: TRBJ2-7; d_call: NA; cdr3_nt: TGTGCCAGCAGTCCCGGAGTCGGGACTTTCTCCTACGAGCAGTACTTC; cdr3_aa: CASSPGVGTFSYEQYF
v_call: TRBV2; clone_size: many; j_call: TRBJ1-1; d_call: TRBD1; cdr3_nt: TGTGCCAGCAGCTCCCGGGACAGGGTTAACGAAGCTTTCTTT; cdr3_aa: CASSSRDRVNEAFF
v_call: TRBV7-8; clone_size: NA; j_call: TRBJ1-1; d_call: NA; cdr3_nt: TGTGCCAGCAGCATCGGAGGGCCAAACAACCTCATCTTT; cdr3_aa: CASSIGGPNNLIF
v_call: TRBV5-1; clone_size: few; j_call: TRBJ1-1; d_call: TRBD1; cdr3_nt: TGCGCCAGCAGCCCGACAGGGAGGGCTGAAGCTTTCTTT; cdr3_aa: CASSPTGRAEAFF
v_call: TRBV28; clone_size: many; j_call: TRBJ2-7; d_call: NA; cdr3_nt: TGTGCCAGCAGCGAGATGAGGGTTGAACAGTACTTC; cdr3_aa: CASSEMRVEQYF
v_call: TRBV5-4; clone_size: NA; j_call: TRBJ2-1; d_call: TRBD2; cdr3_nt: TGTGCCAGCAGCTATGAGACTAGCGGGAAAGATTACAATGAGCAGTTCTTC; cdr3_aa: CASSYETSGKDYNEQFF
v_call: TRBV2; clone_size: few; j_call: TRBJ2-5; d_call: TRBD2; cdr3_nt: TGTGCCAGCAGCCGGACTAGCGGTGGGATGGGAGAGACCCAGTACTTC; cdr3_aa: CASSRTSGGMGETQYF
v_call: TRBV3-1; clone_size: NA; j_call: TRBJ2-3; d_call: NA; cdr3_nt: TGTGCCAGCAGTCACCGCGTGGATACGCAGTATTTT; cdr3_aa: CASSHRVDTQYF
v_call: TRBV7-9; clone_size: many; j_call: TRBJ1-1; d_call: NA; cdr3_nt: TGTGCCAGCAGCCCCCGTGAGGCCTCGAACACTGAAGCTTTCTTT; cdr3_aa: CASSPREASNTEAFF
v_call: TRBV2; clone_size: NA; j_call: TRBJ2-4; d_call: NA; cdr3_nt: TGTGCCAGCAGACCCGAGGGGCGGGGCGGCGGGGCCAAAAACATTCAGTACTTC; cdr3_aa: CASRPEGRGGGAKNIQYF
v_call: TRBV6-5; clone_size: NA; j_call: TRBJ1-4; d_call: TRBD1; cdr3_nt: TGTGCCAGCAGTTACTCGTCGGGACAGTGGAATGAAAAACTGTTTTTT; cdr3_aa: CASSYSSGQWNEKLFF
v_call: TRBV3-1; clone_size: many; j_call: TRBJ2-5; d_call: NA; cdr3_nt: TGTGCCAGCAGCCAAGGATGGATTGGGACCCAGTACTTC; cdr3_aa: CASSQGWIGTQYF
v_call: TRBV29-1; clone_size: many; j_call: TRBJ2-1; d_call: TRBD1; cdr3_nt: TGCAGCGTTGAAGATCCGGGACAGGGCTATGAGCAGTTCTTC; cdr3_aa: CSVEDPGQGYEQFF
v_call: TRBV7-9; clone_size: many; j_call: TRBJ2-3; d_call: TRBD2; cdr3_nt: TGTGCCAGCAGCCACCAGACTAGCGGGGGACCAGATACGCAGTATTTT; cdr3_aa: CASSHQTSGGPDTQYF
v_call: TRBV28; clone_size: many; j_call: TRBJ1-5; d_call: TRBD1; cdr3_nt: TGTGCCAGCAGGACAGGGGGCGAAGGCAATCAGCCCCAGCATTTT; cdr3_aa: CASRTGGEGNQPQHF
v_call: TRBV24-1; clone_size: NA; j_call: TRBJ1-5; d_call: NA; cdr3_nt: TGTGCCACCAGTGATTTAAGGCCTAGCAATCAGCCCCAGCATTTT; cdr3_aa: CATSDLRPSNQPQHF
v_call: TRBV20-1; clone_size: NA; j_call: TRBJ2-3; d_call: TRBD2; cdr3_nt: TGCAGTGCTAGAGTAGCGGGAAGTGTAACAGATACGCAGTATTTT; cdr3_aa: CSARVAGSVTDTQYF
v_call: TRBV27; clone_size: NA; j_call: TRBJ2-7; d_call: TRBD2; cdr3_nt: TGTGCCAGCAGTTGGGGGGGAGCTTCCTACGAGCAGTACTTC; cdr3_aa: CASSWGGASYEQYF
v_call: TRBV18; clone_size: many; j_call: TRBJ1-4; d_call: NA; cdr3_nt: TGTGCCAGCTCACCAAATGAACTTGAAAAACTGTTTTTT; cdr3_aa: CASSPNELEKLFF
v_call: TRBV6-2/TRBV6-3; clone_size: many; j_call: TRBJ2-1; d_call: TRBD1; cdr3_nt: TGTGCCAGCAGGAAAGCCGGACAGGGGGCATATAGGCAGTTCTTC; cdr3_aa: CASRKAGQGAYRQFF
v_call: TRBV12-3/TRBV12-4; clone_size: many; j_call: TRBJ2-6; d_call: NA; cdr3_nt: TGTGCCAGCAGTAAGCTTTCTGGGGCCAACGTCCTGACTTTC; cdr3_aa: CASSKLSGANVLTF
v_call: TRBV20-1; clone_size: few; j_call: TRBJ2-1; d_call: NA; cdr3_nt: TGCAGCCCTGGAGGGAGCAAAAACAATGAGCAGTTCTTC; cdr3_aa: CSPGGSKNNEQFF
v_call: TRBV9; clone_size: few; j_call: TRBJ2-6; d_call: NA; cdr3_nt: TGTGCCAGCAGCGTAGATTCCCCAGGCTCCTCTGGGGCCAACGTCCTGACTTTC; cdr3_aa: CASSVDSPGSSGANVLTF
v_call: TRBV19; clone_size: many; j_call: TRBJ2-3; d_call: NA; cdr3_nt: TGTGCCAGTAGATCCCCAGAAGGCCGCACAGATACGCAGTATTTT; cdr3_aa: CASRSPEGRTDTQYF
v_call: TRBV15; clone_size: few; j_call: TRBJ1-5; d_call: NA; cdr3_nt: TGTGCCACCAGCAGGGAGGATCAAGGGGCGAATCGATATAGCAATCAGCCCCAGCATTTT; cdr3_aa: CATSREDQGANRYSNQPQHF
v_call: TRBV29-1; clone_size: NA; j_call: TRBJ2-1; d_call: NA; cdr3_nt: TGCAGCGTTGCCGCTTTCGGGACTCGGACGGTCTTC; cdr3_aa: CSVAAFGTRTVF
v_call: TRBV2; clone_size: NA; j_call: TRBJ2-7; d_call: NA; cdr3_nt: TGTGCCAGCAGTGGAGGGTCTTACGAGCAGTACTTC; cdr3_aa: CASSGGSYEQYF
v_call: TRBV27; clone_size: NA; j_call: TRBJ2-7; d_call: NA; cdr3_nt: TGTGCCAGCAGTTTATCCGGCGGGCGGAACTACGAGCAGTACTTC; cdr3_aa: CASSLSGGRNYEQYF